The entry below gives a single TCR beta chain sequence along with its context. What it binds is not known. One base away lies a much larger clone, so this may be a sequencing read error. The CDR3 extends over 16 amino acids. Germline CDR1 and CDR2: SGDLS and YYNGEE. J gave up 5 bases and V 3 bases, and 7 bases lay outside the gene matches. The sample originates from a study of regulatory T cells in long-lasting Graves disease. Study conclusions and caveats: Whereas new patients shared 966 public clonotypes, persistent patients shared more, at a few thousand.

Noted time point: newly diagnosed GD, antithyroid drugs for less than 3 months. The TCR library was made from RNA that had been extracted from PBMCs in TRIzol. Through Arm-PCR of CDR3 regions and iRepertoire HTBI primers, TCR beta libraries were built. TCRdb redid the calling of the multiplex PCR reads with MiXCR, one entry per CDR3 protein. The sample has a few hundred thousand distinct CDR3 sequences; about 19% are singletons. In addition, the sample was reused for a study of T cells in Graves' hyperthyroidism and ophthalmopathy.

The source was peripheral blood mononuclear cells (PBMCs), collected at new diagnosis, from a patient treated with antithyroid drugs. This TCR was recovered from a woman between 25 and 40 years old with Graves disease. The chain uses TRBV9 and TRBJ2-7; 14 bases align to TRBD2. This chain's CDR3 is CASSAGEGLAGDEQYF. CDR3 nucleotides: TGTGCCAGCAGCGCGGGGGAGGGACTAGCGGGAGACGAGCAGTACTTC.